Sequencing of this T cell receptor (beta chain) was carried out in a study of cytomegalovirus exposure and HLA in healthy donors. Study at large: From approximately 170 million T cells, an earlier analysis saw 120 million or so unique TCR beta sequences. Study observations and caveats: Researchers reported in a later analysis that common viral pathogens appeared linked to several top clusters. TCR beta sequences reportedly predicted the HLA-A and HLA-B alleles of most subjects accurately.

Points on this clone: Its antigen is as yet unknown. At one of its ends the junction is not consistent with the germline gene, which may arise from a read error.

60 Vbeta and 13 Jbeta primers were used in PCR. Assay: immunoSEQ multiplex PCR; the TCRdb copy retains only in-frame clones and omits some. The table lists about 100,000 clones, roughly 83% of them singletons. Germline CDR1 MNHEY, CDR2 SMNVEV (reference sequence). This CDR3 comprises 16 residues. This sequence originates from a female donor in good health and CMV-seropositive. Sequencing input: PBMCs. The chain joins TRBV27 to TRBJ2-4; 8 bases are a match to TRBD2. The CDR3 loop reads CASSSGRGWTKNSQYF. As DNA, the CDR3 is TGTGCCAGCAGTTCCGGGAGGGGGTGGACCAAAAACAGTCAGTACTTC.